Given below is one TCR beta chain in context. The source of the sample is a study of blood T cell repertoires in COVID-19. Across the study: COVID-19 samples, acute and convalescent, were from the United States, Italy and Spain. Sample material is recorded as cDNA or gDNA derived from T cells, B-cell-depleted T cells, or PBMCs.

Participants, 18 to 89 years old, spanned around 25 US areas. Researchers sorted participants into cohorts using their self-reported clinical history. Looked up from germline, CDR1 is MNHEY and CDR2 is SVGAGI. V dropped 0 bases and J dropped 5; count of bases not matched to a gene: 2. This CDR3 comprises 14 residues. Sequencing was performed with immunoSEQ multiplex PCR; in TCRdb, only in-frame clones are kept and a portion is missing. Of around 250,000 clones listed, roughly nine tenths are singletons. Material for sequencing was PBMCs or T cells enriched from blood (not recorded which). The clonotype comes from a human donor in a cohort exposed to, infected with or recovered from COVID-19 (not recorded which). The donor label of this sample is uncertain. This chain uses TRBV6-5 with TRBJ2-5; 8 bases match TRBD1. CDR3 sequence (DNA): TGTGCCAGCAGTTACTCGACAGGGGTGGAGACCCAGTACTTC. This codes for CASSYSTGVETQYF.